The 30 T cell receptor beta chains below were found in one sample sequenced in a study of graft-versus-host responses after intestinal transplantation. Assay: immunoSEQ multiplex PCR; the TCRdb copy retains only in-frame clones and omits some. The table lists about 14,000 clones, 25% to 30% of them singletons. The material was alloreactive CD4+ T cells from a mixed lymphocyte reaction culture, obtained before intestinal transplant. Subset meaning: CFSE-low proliferating T cells sorted from approximately 6-day pre-transplant mixed lymphocyte reaction (GvH or HvG direction). Receptors were obtained from a human patient who received an intestinal transplant.

The V gene is TRBV18, the J gene TRBJ1-5; no clear D. CDR3 length: 14 residues. Germline values: CDR1 KGHSH, CDR2 LQKENI. Trimming took off 1 base at V and 3 bases at J, with 7 bases between the two ends. CDR3 bases: TGTGCCAGCTCACCACAAACGGACAATCAGCCCCAGCATTTT. Its protein product is CASSPQTDNQPQHF. The full variable domain, completed using reference TRBV18 and TRBJ1-5, is NAGVMQNPRHLVRRRGQEARLRCSPMKGHSHVYWYRQLPEEGLKFMVYLQKENIIDESGMPKERFSAEFPKEGPSILRIQQVVRGDSAAYFCASSPQTDNQPQHFGDGTRLSIL.

This chain joins TRBV18 and TRBJ1-3; no definite D call. CDR1 is KGHSH, CDR2 LQKENI, per germline. V was cut by 4 bases and J by 5 bases, with 18 bases left in between. The CDR3 totals 16 residues. The CDR3 DNA reads TGTGCCAGCTCACAAAGCCAGGCCGGTGGAAGAAACACCATATATTTT. This encodes CASSQSQAGGRNTIYF.

This clone was seen a handful of times. The chain links TRBV5-1 to TRBJ1-2; a weak D match, TRBD1 (6 bases). The CDR3 totals 15 residues. V dropped 4 bases and J dropped 1 base, with 14 bases sitting between them. CDR1 is SGHRS and CDR2 is YFSETQ in the germline V gene. CDR3 sequence: CASSLSGGGNYGYTF. The CDR3 region has the DNA TGCGCCAGCAGCCTGAGTGGGGGCGGTAACTATGGCTACACCTTC.

The CDR3 DNA reads as TGTGCCAGCAGCTTTAAGACTAGCGGGGCAGATACGCAGTATTTT. Translation gives CASSFKTSGADTQYF. J is TRBJ2-3 and V is TRBV11-3; 11 nucleotides match TRBD2. The CDR3 consists of 15 residues. Germline assignment: CDR1 SGHNT and CDR2 YENEEA. V lost 3 bases to trimming and J lost 4 bases; unmatched junction nucleotides: 3. Full variable domain (missing parts from reference TRBV11-3 and TRBJ2-3): EAGVVQSPRYKIIEKKQPVAFWCNPISGHNTLYWYLQNLGQGPELLIRYENEEAVDDSQLPKDRFSAERLKGVDSTLKIQPAELGDSAVYLCASSFKTSGADTQYFGPGTRLTVL.

This clone was observed a few times. The rearrangement links TRBV18 to TRBJ1-1; D not resolved. Germline values: CDR1 KGHSH, CDR2 LQKENI. V was trimmed by 2 bases and J by 4 bases, leaving 11 bases between them. The CDR3 is 14 amino acids. CDR3 region: CASSPGWGATEAFF. The CDR3 coding sequence is TGTGCCAGCTCACCAGGGTGGGGTGCCACTGAAGCTTTCTTT.

The chain uses TRBV5-5 and TRBJ2-5; 13 nucleotides align to TRBD2. The germline CDR1 and CDR2 sequences are SGHKS and YYEKEE (reference sequence). J gave up 14 bases and V 3 bases, and 7 bases lay outside the gene matches. There are 13 residues in the CDR3. The CDR3 DNA sequence: TGTGCCAGCAGCTCAACGGGACTAGCGGGAAGTTACTTC. Encoded protein: CASSSTGLAGSYF. The complete variable domain, with remaining parts taken from reference TRBV5-5 and TRBJ2-5, reads DAGVTQSPTHLIKTRGQQVTLRCSPISGHKSVSWYQQVLGQGPQFIFQYYEKEERGRGNFPDRFSARQFPNYSSELNVNALLLGDSALYLCASSSTGLAGSYFGPGTRLLVL.

The V and J genes are TRBV11-3 and TRBJ2-3, with a weak D call TRBD2 (5 bases). Trimming took 8 bases from V and 5 from J, leaving 11 bases between them. Germline lookup yields CDR1 SGHNT and CDR2 YENEEA. The CDR3 length is 12 residues. CDR3 region: CASRGPGDTQYF. The CDR3 bases are TGTGCCAGCCGAGGGCCGGGAGATACGCAGTATTTT.

This clone was counted between two and nine times. The chain has TRBV29-1 and TRBJ2-7, with a tentative D call TRBD1 (5 bases). Germline V CDR1 and CDR2: SQVTM, ANQGSEA. This CDR3 spans 11 amino acids. V lost 4 bases and J lost 2, with 6 bases in between. The DNA for the CDR3 is TGCAGCGTTGGGACAACCTACGAGCAGTACTTC. Translation gives CSVGTTYEQYF.

This clone appeared a few times. V is TRBV30 and J is TRBJ2-7; 9 bases are shared with TRBD1. Per the germline V gene, CDR1 is GTSNPN and CDR2 is SVGIG (reference sequence). CDR3 length: 14 residues. With V trimmed by 0 bases and J by 6 bases, 6 bases remained unmatched. CDR3 nucleotides: TGTGCCTGGAGTGTCGGGACAGGGATCGGCGAGCAGTACTTC. Translated, it gives CAWSVGTGIGEQYF.

In DNA, the CDR3 is TGTGCCAGCAGCTTCAAGGGGCCTAGCACAGATACGCAGTATTTT. Translating it yields CASSFKGPSTDTQYF. The rearrangement links TRBV5-6 to TRBJ2-3; perhaps TRBD1 as D (5 bases). Trimming shortened V by 2 bases and J by 0 bases, and 10 bases separated the two germline ends. Per germline, CDR1 SGHDT and CDR2 YYEEEE. This CDR3 is 15 amino acids long.

The count of this clone is one. The J gene is TRBJ1-5, the V gene TRBV19; D uncertain. Germline CDR1 and CDR2: LNHDA and SQIVND (reference sequence). Deletions cut 3 bases from V and 2 bases from J, with 11 bases between. The CDR3 consists of 15 residues. CDR3 region: CASSIFGGRNQPQHF. The CDR3 DNA follows: TGTGCCAGTAGTATCTTCGGCGGCCGCAATCAGCCCCAGCATTTT.

The rearrangement uses TRBV7-9 and TRBJ2-5, with D uncertain. The J call may be incorrect, as the DNA end agrees better with TRBJ2-7. Looked up from germline, CDR1 is SEHNR and CDR2 is FQNEAQ (reference sequence). This CDR3 spans 13 amino acids. The CDR3 loop is CASSLSFSYEQYF. CDR3 sequence (DNA): TGTGCCAGCAGCTTAAGTTTCTCCTACGAGCAGTACTTC.

This clone showed up just a few times. V gene TRBV19 combines with J gene TRBJ1-5; 7 positions agree with TRBD1. The length of the CDR3 is 15 residues. Germline loops: CDR1 LNHDA, CDR2 SQIVND (reference sequence). Unmatched junction bases numbered 4, after V lost 2 bases and J lost 3 bases. The CDR3 region is CASSIKGTVNQPQHF. Written as DNA, the CDR3 is TGTGCCAGTAGTATAAAGGGGACAGTCAATCAGCCCCAGCATTTT.

The genes are TRBV28 and TRBJ2-7, with D unclear. This CDR3 region has 14 residues. Germline assignment: CDR1 MDHEN and CDR2 SYDVKM. V dropped 6 bases and J dropped 6 bases, with 18 bases sitting between them. CDR3 region: CASSGPGPLVEQYF. The DNA for the CDR3 is TGTGCCAGCAGCGGACCGGGCCCGCTGGTCGAGCAGTACTTC. Full variable domain (remainder filled in from reference TRBV28 and TRBJ2-7): DVKVTQSSRYLVKRTGEKVFLECVQDMDHENMFWYRQDPGLGLRLIYFSYDVKMKEKGDIPEGYSVSREKKERFSLILESASTNQTSMYLCASSGPGPLVEQYFGPGTRLTVT.

The rearrangement joins TRBV25-1 to TRBJ2-1; TRBD2 agrees at 8 bases. V lost 2 bases to trimming and J lost 6 bases; unmatched junction nucleotides: 6. This CDR3 has 15 amino acids. Germline-derived CDR1 and CDR2 are MGHDK and SYGVNS. The CDR3 here is CASSETGTRFNEQFF. The CDR3 coding sequence is TGTGCCAGCAGTGAAACCGGGACTAGGTTCAATGAGCAGTTCTTC.

As regards this clone: One end of the junction varies from germline; a read error may be responsible. The chain recombines TRBV7-2 with TRBJ1-2; 7 bases match TRBD1. The germline V gene has CDR1 SGHTA and CDR2 FQGNSA. This CDR3 region has 14 residues. The CDR3 sequence is CASGYLDRAEGYAF. The CDR3 nucleotides are TGTGCCAGCGGCTACCTCGACAGGGCGGAAGGCTACGCCTTC.

The chain uses TRBV7-3 and TRBJ1-6, with D possibly being TRBD1 (5 bases). The CDR3 runs to 15 residues. Trimming stripped 2 bases from V and 7 bases from J, with 12 bases between. Germline assignment: CDR1 SGHTA and CDR2 FQGTGA. Here the CDR3 reads CASSLDGARNSPLHF. The DNA of the CDR3 is TGTGCCAGCAGCTTAGACGGGGCAAGAAATTCACCCCTCCACTTT.

The gene calls are TRBV11-3 and TRBJ2-7, with TRBD2 matching 8 bases. The length of the CDR3 is 15 residues. Germline lookup yields CDR1 SGHNT and CDR2 YENEEA. The trim removed 4 bases at V and 0 bases at J, leaving 5 bases unmatched. The CDR3 DNA follows: TGTGCCAGCAGCTCACTAGCGGAGAGCTCCTACGAGCAGTACTTC. It codes for CASSSLAESSYEQYF.

The genes are TRBV9 and TRBJ2-1, with D perhaps matching TRBD1 (6 bases). V was shortened by 1 base and J by 5 bases, with 7 bases between the two germline ends. Germline assignment: CDR1 SGDLS and CDR2 YYNGEE. CDR3 length: 13 amino acids. As DNA, the CDR3 is TGTGCCAGCAGCGTAAACAGGGACAATGAGCAGTTCTTC. Protein product: CASSVNRDNEQFF. Together with reference TRBV9 and TRBJ2-1, the CDR3 gives the full variable domain: DSGVTQTPKHLITATGQRVTLRCSPRSGDLSVYWYQQSLDQGLQFLIQYYNGEERAKGNILERFSAQQFPDLHSELNLSSLELGDSALYFCASSVNRDNEQFFGPGTRLTVL.

This chain joins TRBV7-3 and TRBJ2-7; D is unclear. CDR3 length: 14 amino acids. Germline CDR1 is SGHTA and CDR2 is FQGTGA. V was cut by 5 bases and J by 4 bases, with 15 bases left in between. DNA for the CDR3: TGTGCCAGCAGCCAGGCAGTCAATGGATACGAGCAGTACTTC. It yields the protein CASSQAVNGYEQYF.

This clone was counted between two and nine times. J is TRBJ1-5 and V is TRBV2; TRBD1 might be the D (5 bases). Germline values: CDR1 SNHLY, CDR2 FYNNEI. Trimming shortened V by 3 bases and J by 1 base, and 13 bases separated the two germline ends. The CDR3 is made up of 16 amino acids. The CDR3 here is CASSESGQESNQPQHF. In DNA form, the CDR3 reads TGTGCCAGCAGTGAGTCAGGGCAGGAAAGCAATCAGCCCCAGCATTTT.

J is TRBJ2-5 and V is TRBV18; D remains ambiguous. The J call is in doubt because the DNA end fits TRBJ2-7 better. This CDR3 is built from 14 residues. CDR1 and CDR2 from the germline V gene are KGHSH and LQKENI. The CDR3 DNA follows: TGTGCCAGCTCACCACTGATGGGCTCCTACGAGCAGTACTTC. Amino acid sequence: CASSPLMGSYEQYF.

The rearrangement uses TRBV6-8 and TRBJ2-7, with D possibly matching TRBD2 (5 bases). CDR3 length: 15 amino acids. Trimming pared 6 bases from V and 1 base from J, leaving 16 bases between. Germline V CDR1 and CDR2: MNHGY, SAAAGT. Written as DNA, the CDR3 is TGTGCCAGCAGGGAGACACCACGGACTTCCTACGAGCAGTACTTC. Translating gives CASRETPRTSYEQYF.

This clone appeared a few times. The V and J genes are TRBV6-6 and TRBJ2-5; 7 bases match TRBD1. Germline loops: CDR1 MNHNY, CDR2 SVGAGI (reference sequence). V shed 7 bases and J 1 base; nucleotides not matched to a gene: 6. The CDR3 contains 14 residues. The CDR3, as DNA: TGTGCCAGCAACAGGGGACCCTTCCAAGAGACCCAGTACTTC. Its translation is CASNRGPFQETQYF.

This clone was counted between two and nine times. The chain recombines TRBV7-2 with TRBJ1-5; possible D gene TRBD1, 6 bases. Germline V gene data show CDR1 as SGHTA and CDR2 as FQGNSA. The CDR3 runs 14 residues. V lost 5 bases and J 3 bases, leaving 11 bases between the germline ends. CDR3 in DNA: TGTGCCAGCAGCCCGGACAGTTACAATCAGCCCCAGCATTTT. Encoded protein: CASSPDSYNQPQHF.

This chain joins TRBV25-1 and TRBJ1-6; a possible D gene is TRBD1 (6 bases). The CDR3 has 17 residues. Germline V lookup: CDR1 MGHDK, CDR2 SYGVNS. With 3 bases removed from V and 7 bases from J, the gap between germline ends came to 19 bases. This CDR3 is CASSEENPGTRNSPLHF. The CDR3 nucleotides are TGTGCCAGCAGTGAGGAAAACCCGGGGACAAGGAATTCACCCCTCCACTTT.

Sample share makes this clone medium-sized. V is TRBV6-9 and J is TRBJ1-5; D is unresolved. The CDR3 consists of 13 residues. V lost 10 bases and J 2 bases, leaving 12 bases between the germline ends. CDR1 MNHGY and CDR2 SVAAGI come from the germline V gene. In nucleotides, the CDR3 is TGTGCCACCCTAGGGTGGGGCAATCAGCCCCAGCATTTT. Amino acids: CATLGWGNQPQHF.

The chain employs TRBV27 and TRBJ1-5, with a weak D call TRBD1 (6 bases). The length of the CDR3 is 17 residues. Germline CDR1 MNHEY, CDR2 SMNVEV (reference sequence). Trimming removed 1 base from V and 7 bases from J, with 20 bases in between. The CDR3, as DNA: TGTGCCAGCAGTTTATACGGGACAAGCAGTCGGGGACAGCCCCAGCATTTT. It codes for CASSLYGTSSRGQPQHF.

The chain carries TRBV9 and TRBJ1-3; D unresolved. This CDR3 is built from 15 residues. The germline V and J ends were trimmed by 1 base and 3 bases, with 11 bases remaining between them. Germline V CDR1 and CDR2: SGDLS, YYNGEE. The CDR3 here is CASSVMAAVGNTIYF. The CDR3 bases are TGTGCCAGCAGCGTAATGGCAGCCGTTGGAAACACCATATATTTT.

The CDR3 loop reads CARRLDRNYGYTF. The CDR3 nucleotides are TGTGCCAGAAGACTGGACAGGAACTATGGCTACACCTTC. The chain carries TRBV5-3 and TRBJ1-2, with 7 bases lining up with TRBD1. TRBV5-3 is known as an ORF, though its function is uncertain. The CDR3 totals 13 residues. Trimming cost V 5 bases and J 2 bases; bases outside gene matches: 3.